The 20 T cell receptor beta chains reported below all come from one sample, sequenced in a study of OX40 agonist ivuxolimab in advanced cancers. Sequencing used immunoSEQ multiplex PCR; TCRdb keeps in-frame clones, though not all of them. The table shows 100,000 or so clones, with around 91% occurring only once. The specimen was CD4+ or CD8+ T cells sorted from blood, collected in a trial of the OX40 agonist ivuxolimab. All receptors come from an adult with an advanced solid tumor such as melanoma, head and neck, liver or kidney cancer.

The chain is built from TRBV7-8 and TRBJ2-1; a possible D gene is TRBD1 (6 bases). The germline V gene encodes CDR1 SGHVS and CDR2 FQNEAQ. V was trimmed by 4 bases and J by 5 bases, leaving 18 bases between them. The CDR3 totals 16 residues. The CDR3 nucleotides are TGTGCCAGCAGCTCCTCCTACCGGGACAAGAACAATGAGCAGTTCTTC. It yields the protein CASSSSYRDKNNEQFF.

V is TRBV19 and J is TRBJ1-2; 7 nucleotides align to TRBD1. V was clipped by 3 bases and J by 8 bases; unmatched bases: 9. The CDR3 has 14 amino acids. Germline CDR1 LNHDA, CDR2 SQIVND (reference sequence). CDR3 in DNA: TGTGCCAGTAGTATCCAGGGGGGAGGCTTCGGCTACACCTTC. Amino acid sequence: CASSIQGGGFGYTF.

This chain connects TRBV6-5 to TRBJ2-7; 8 positions agree with TRBD1. The V gene end was trimmed by 8 bases and the J gene end by 3 bases; junction bases not matched to a gene: 12. This CDR3 has 15 amino acids. Germline V CDR1 and CDR2: MNHEY, SVGAGI. DNA of the CDR3: TGTGCCAGCCTATCGTTCACAGGGGGTATCTACGAGCAGTACTTC. It is translated as CASLSFTGGIYEQYF.

This clone was detected only a few times. This chain connects TRBV19 to TRBJ2-3; the match to TRBD2 covers 13 bases. The ends lost 5 bases at V and 4 bases at J; junction bases unmatched: 6. CDR3 length equals 16 residues. Germline loops: CDR1 LNHDA, CDR2 SQIVND (reference sequence). CDR3 in amino acids: CASSSRTSGSPDTQYF. Written as DNA, the CDR3 is TGTGCCAGTAGTTCCCGGACTAGCGGGAGCCCAGATACGCAGTATTTT.

J is TRBJ2-5 and V is TRBV2; 9 bases align to TRBD2. The trim removed 8 bases at V and 5 bases at J, leaving 15 bases unmatched. The germline CDR1 and CDR2 sequences are SNHLY and FYNNEI. CDR3 size: 16 residues. As DNA, the CDR3 is TGTGCCAGCCGGCCGCCCGGACTAGCGAGGCGGGAGACCCAGTACTTC. Amino acids: CASRPPGLARRETQYF.

V gene TRBV6-6 combines with J gene TRBJ2-5; D gene unclear. V lost 5 bases and J 1 base, leaving 11 bases between the germline ends. Germline V gene lookup returns CDR1 MNHNY and CDR2 SVGAGI (reference sequence). There are 14 residues in the CDR3. CDR3 in DNA: TGTGCCAGCAGTCGAAGTTGGGGCCAAGAGACCCAGTACTTC. Its translation is CASSRSWGQETQYF.

The CDR3 sequence: CASRKGQGAGNEQFF. CDR3 nucleotide sequence: TGTGCCAGCAGAAAGGGACAGGGGGCGGGAAATGAGCAGTTCTTC. The gene calls are TRBV6-6 and TRBJ2-1; 12 bases are a match to TRBD1. The CDR3 has 15 residues. Germline CDR1 is MNHNY and CDR2 is SVGAGI (reference sequence). The V and J ends lost 6 bases and 7 bases, in that order; junction bases with no gene match: 7.

The V gene is TRBV5-1, the J gene TRBJ2-3, with no clear D. The V gene's germline CDR1 is SGHRS and CDR2 YFSETQ. Between the trimmed V and J ends, which lost 3 bases and 0 bases, there was a span of 11 bases. This CDR3 has 15 residues. For the CDR3, the DNA is TGCGCCAGCAGCTCCCGTGGCCTTAGCACAGATACGCAGTATTTT. Its translation: CASSSRGLSTDTQYF.

This sequence joins TRBV5-1 and TRBJ2-3; 13 bases fit TRBD2. CDR1 and CDR2 from the germline V gene are SGHRS and YFSETQ. V trimming: 4 bases; J trimming: 7 bases; junction bases outside the gene matches: 9. The CDR3 consists of 16 residues. The CDR3 nucleotides read TGCGCCAGCAGCCTGCGGACTAGCGGGAGTTTGAATACGCAGTATTTT. The encoded protein is CASSLRTSGSLNTQYF.

This chain uses TRBV28 with TRBJ2-7; the D call may be TRBD1 or TRBD2 (5 bases each). CDR3 size: 15 residues. Germline lookup yields CDR1 MDHEN and CDR2 SYDVKM. V was clipped by 4 bases and J by 6 bases, with 19 bases between them. The CDR3 here is CASSYPGGQGREQYF. The CDR3 nucleotides are TGTGCCAGCAGTTACCCGGGCGGCCAGGGACGCGAGCAGTACTTC.

The chain links TRBV9 to TRBJ2-2; D is ambiguous. Trimming took 1 base from V and 6 from J, leaving 10 bases between them. The CDR3 loop spans 14 amino acids. The germline V gene encodes CDR1 SGDLS and CDR2 YYNGEE. The CDR3 DNA follows: TGTGCCAGCAGCGTACAGTCGGTCCCCGGGGAGCTGTTTTTT. Encoded protein: CASSVQSVPGELFF. Full variable domain (missing parts from reference TRBV9 and TRBJ2-2): DSGVTQTPKHLITATGQRVTLRCSPRSGDLSVYWYQQSLDQGLQFLIQYYNGEERAKGNILERFSAQQFPDLHSELNLSSLELGDSALYFCASSVQSVPGELFFGEGSRLTVL.

The chain has TRBV5-4 and TRBJ2-7, with TRBD2 as a possible D gene (5 bases). Trimming shortened V by 7 bases and J by 4 bases, and 24 bases separated the two germline ends. This CDR3 spans 16 amino acids. Germline V gives CDR1 SGHNT, CDR2 YYREEE (reference sequence). Here the CDR3 DNA reads TGTGCCAGCCAAGCCGGCGGAGGACCTCAGGCGTACGAGCAGTACTTC. This codes for CASQAGGGPQAYEQYF.

The CDR3 sequence: CASRPGTGDTEAFF. The CDR3 region has the DNA TGCGCCAGCAGGCCCGGGACAGGGGACACTGAAGCTTTCTTT. The chain employs TRBV5-1 and TRBJ1-1; 10 nucleotides agree with TRBD1. CDR1 and CDR2 (germline): SGHRS, YFSETQ. The CDR3 is 14 amino acids. V shed 5 bases, J shed 3 bases, and the junction held 4 bases outside the gene matches.

The chain employs TRBV5-1 and TRBJ1-1; maybe TRBD1 (5 bases). Trimming took off 0 bases at V and 5 bases at J, with 5 bases between the two ends. The CDR3 contains 12 residues. CDR1 SGHRS and CDR2 YFSETQ come from the germline V gene. The CDR3 coding sequence is TGCGCCAGCAGCTTGGGACAGACTGAAGCTTTCTTT. The encoded protein is CASSLGQTEAFF.

The rearrangement joins TRBV6-6 to TRBJ2-2, with unresolved D. Germline values: CDR1 MNHNY, CDR2 SVGAGI (reference sequence). The CDR3 spans 10 residues. V shed 6 bases and J shed 6 bases, with 2 bases lying between them. CDR3 in DNA: TGTGCCAGCAGATCCGGGGAGCTGTTTTTT. As protein: CASRSGELFF.

This clone was found once. This specimen includes other DNA sequences encoding the same CDR3. The CDR3 DNA reads as TGCGCCAGCAGCTTGGGACAGGGATTTGGCTACACCTTC. It translates to CASSLGQGFGYTF. V is TRBV5-1 and J is TRBJ1-2; 7 nucleotides line up with TRBD1. Germline V lookup: CDR1 SGHRS, CDR2 YFSETQ. The CDR3 contains 13 residues. V trimming: 0 bases; J trimming: 7 bases; junction bases outside the gene matches: 3.

The chain has TRBV29-1 and TRBJ1-2; D uncertain. CDR1 and CDR2 (germline): SQVTM, ANQGSEA. CDR3 size: 13 residues. V was shortened by 5 bases and J by 7 bases, with 17 bases between the two germline ends. CDR3 in DNA: TGCAGCGTTTCCATCAACCCTCTAAGTGGCTACACCTTC. Its translation is CSVSINPLSGYTF.

The chain carries TRBV6-4 and TRBJ2-2; D call uncertain. CDR1 and CDR2 from the germline V gene are MRHNA and SNTAGT. CDR3 length: 14 residues. V lost 6 bases and J lost 3, with 11 bases in between. CDR3 DNA: TGTGCCAGCAGCGAAGGGCGGCACACCGGGGAGCTGTTTTTT. Amino acid sequence: CASSEGRHTGELFF.

This chain joins TRBV5-6 and TRBJ1-6, with 7 bases lining up with TRBD1. Per germline, CDR1 SGHDT and CDR2 YYEEEE. The CDR3 totals 16 residues. V was clipped by 0 bases and J by 10 bases; unmatched bases: 10. Written as DNA, the CDR3 is TGTGCCAGCAGCTTGGCCCTGACAGGGTCGGGCTCACCCCTCCACTTT. This sequence encodes CASSLALTGSGSPLHF.

This chain uses TRBV7-9 with TRBJ1-2, with no clear D. V gave up 1 base and J gave up 4 bases, with 7 bases separating them. The V gene's germline CDR1 is SEHNR and CDR2 FQNEAQ (reference sequence). The CDR3 is made up of 13 amino acids. CDR3 protein: CASSLETVYGYTF. CDR3 DNA sequence: TGTGCCAGCAGCTTAGAAACCGTCTATGGCTACACCTTC.